This T cell receptor (beta chain) appears in the sequencing data of a study of early T cells in non-severe SARS-CoV-2 infection. For the study at large: Sequenced material consisted of bulk RNA (from unsorted whole blood), and chains were unpaired.

MiXCR, applied by TCRdb to the 5' RACE reads, yields one record per CDR3 protein. The sample contains roughly 69,000 distinct CDR3 sequences, approximately 11% of which appear only once. The CDR3 runs 12 residues. Trimming removed 4 bases from V and 0 bases from J, with 4 bases in between. Germline V CDR1 and CDR2: MDHEN, SYDVKM. In this sample, this clonotype turned up once. This specimen was whole blood, taken at baseline. The V gene is TRBV28, the J gene TRBJ2-7; D unclear. The clonotype comes from an adult who was a healthcare worker with PCR-confirmed SARS-CoV-2 infection or an uninfected control (not recorded which). Written as DNA, the CDR3 is TGTGCCAGCAGTTATAGCTCCTACGAGCAGTACTTC. This encodes CASSYSSYEQYF. Full variable domain (remainder filled in from reference TRBV28 and TRBJ2-7): DVKVTQSSRYLVKRTGEKVFLECVQDMDHENMFWYRQDPGLGLRLIYFSYDVKMKEKGDIPEGYSVSREKKERFSLILESASTNQTSMYLCASSYSSYEQYFGPGTRLTVT.